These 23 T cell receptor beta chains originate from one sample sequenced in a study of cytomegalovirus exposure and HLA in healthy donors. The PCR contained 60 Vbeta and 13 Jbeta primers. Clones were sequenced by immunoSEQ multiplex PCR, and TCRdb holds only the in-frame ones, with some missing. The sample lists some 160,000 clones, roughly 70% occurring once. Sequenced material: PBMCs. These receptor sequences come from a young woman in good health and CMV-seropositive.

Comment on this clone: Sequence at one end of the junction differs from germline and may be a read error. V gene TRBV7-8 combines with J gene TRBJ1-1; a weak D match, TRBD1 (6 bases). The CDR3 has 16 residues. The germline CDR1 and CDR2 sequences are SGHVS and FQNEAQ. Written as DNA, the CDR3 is TGTGTCAGCAGCGACCGGGACAAAGGCATGAACACTGAAGCTTTCTTT. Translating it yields CVSSDRDKGMNTEAFF.

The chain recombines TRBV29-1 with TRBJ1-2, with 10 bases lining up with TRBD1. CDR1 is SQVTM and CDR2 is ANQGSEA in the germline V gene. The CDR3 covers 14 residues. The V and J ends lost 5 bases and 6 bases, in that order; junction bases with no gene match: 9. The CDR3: CSVSGTGDRNGYTF. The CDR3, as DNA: TGCAGCGTTTCCGGGACAGGGGATAGGAATGGCTACACCTTC. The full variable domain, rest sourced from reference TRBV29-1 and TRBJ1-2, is SAVISQKPSRDICQRGTSLTIQCQVDSQVTMMFWYRQQPGQSLTLIATANQGSEATYESGFVIDKFPISRPNLTFSTLTVSNMSPEDSSIYLCSVSGTGDRNGYTFGSGTRLTVV.

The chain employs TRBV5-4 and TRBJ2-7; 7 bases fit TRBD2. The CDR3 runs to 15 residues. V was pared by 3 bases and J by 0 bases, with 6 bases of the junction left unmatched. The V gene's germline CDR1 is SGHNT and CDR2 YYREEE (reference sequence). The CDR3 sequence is CASSYSGARSYEQYF. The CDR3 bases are TGTGCCAGCAGCTACAGCGGGGCGCGCTCCTACGAGCAGTACTTC.

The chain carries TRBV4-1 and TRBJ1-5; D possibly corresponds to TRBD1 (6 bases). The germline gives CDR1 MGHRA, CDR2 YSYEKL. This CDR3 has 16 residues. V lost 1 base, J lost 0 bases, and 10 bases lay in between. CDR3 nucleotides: TGCGCCAGCAGCCAAGGGGCAGGGGATAGCAATCAGCCCCAGCATTTT. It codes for CASSQGAGDSNQPQHF.

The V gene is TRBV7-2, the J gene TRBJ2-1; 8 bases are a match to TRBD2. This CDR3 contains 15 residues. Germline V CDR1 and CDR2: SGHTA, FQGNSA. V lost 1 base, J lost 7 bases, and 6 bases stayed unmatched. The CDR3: CASSLGLAFMNEQFF. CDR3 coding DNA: TGTGCCAGCAGCTTAGGACTAGCGTTTATGAATGAGCAGTTCTTC. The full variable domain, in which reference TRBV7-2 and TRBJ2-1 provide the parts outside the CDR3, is GAGVSQSPSNKVTEKGKDVELRCDPISGHTALYWYRQSLGQGLEFLIYFQGNSAPDKSGLPSDRFSAERTGGSVSTLTIQRTQQEDSAVYLCASSLGLAFMNEQFFGPGTRLTVL.

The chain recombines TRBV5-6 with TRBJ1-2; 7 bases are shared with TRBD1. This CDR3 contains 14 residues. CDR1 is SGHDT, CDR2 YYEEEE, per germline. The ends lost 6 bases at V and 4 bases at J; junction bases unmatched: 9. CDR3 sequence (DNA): TGTGCCAGCAACGTAGGACAGGCTGCCTATGGCTACACCTTC. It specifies CASNVGQAAYGYTF. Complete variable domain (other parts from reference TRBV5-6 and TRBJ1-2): DAGVTQSPTHLIKTRGQQVTLRCSPKSGHDTVSWYQQALGQGPQFIFQYYEEEERQRGNFPDRFSGHQFPNYSSELNVNALLLGDSALYLCASNVGQAAYGYTFGSGTRLTVV.

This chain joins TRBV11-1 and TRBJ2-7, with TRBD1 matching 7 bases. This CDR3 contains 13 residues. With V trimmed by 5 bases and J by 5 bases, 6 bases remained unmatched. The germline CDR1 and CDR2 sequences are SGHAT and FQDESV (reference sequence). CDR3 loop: CASSRQGRNEQYF. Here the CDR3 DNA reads TGTGCCAGCAGCCGACAGGGTAGAAACGAGCAGTACTTC.

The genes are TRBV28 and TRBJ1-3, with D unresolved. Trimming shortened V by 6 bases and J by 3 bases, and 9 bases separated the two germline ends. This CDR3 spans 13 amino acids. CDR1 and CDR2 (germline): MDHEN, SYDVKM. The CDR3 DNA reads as TGTGCCAGCAGAGCCCCAAGTGGAAACACCATATATTTT. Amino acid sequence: CASRAPSGNTIYF.

The DNA of the CDR3 is TGTGCCACCAGCAGAGGTACAGACTACGAGCAGTACTTC. This codes for CATSRGTDYEQYF. The chain recombines TRBV15 with TRBJ2-7, with D uncertain. Trimming cost V 1 base and J 3 bases, with 7 bases left between them. The CDR3 has 13 residues. Germline loops: CDR1 LNHNV, CDR2 YYDKDF (reference sequence).

This CDR3 is CASSQGGVTGGATDTQYF. The CDR3 DNA sequence: TGCGCCAGCAGCCAAGGGGGGGTAACAGGGGGCGCGACAGATACGCAGTATTTT. This sequence joins TRBV4-1 and TRBJ2-3; 9 positions match TRBD1. The CDR3 is 18 residues long. J lost 3 bases, V lost 1 base, and 11 bases had no gene match. From germline, CDR1 is MGHRA and CDR2 YSYEKL.

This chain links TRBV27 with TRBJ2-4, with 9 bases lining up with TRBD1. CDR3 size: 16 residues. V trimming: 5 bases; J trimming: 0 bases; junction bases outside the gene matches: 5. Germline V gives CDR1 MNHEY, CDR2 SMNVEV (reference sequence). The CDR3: CASSQGTGLAKNIQYF. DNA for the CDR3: TGTGCCAGCAGTCAAGGGACAGGGCTAGCCAAAAACATTCAGTACTTC.

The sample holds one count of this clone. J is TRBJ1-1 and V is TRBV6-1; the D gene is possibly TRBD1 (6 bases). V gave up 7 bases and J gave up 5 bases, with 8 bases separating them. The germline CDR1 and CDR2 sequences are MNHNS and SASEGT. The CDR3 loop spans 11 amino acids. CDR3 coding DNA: TGTGCCAGCAAGGGGGGGACTGAAGCTTTCTTT. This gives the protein CASKGGTEAFF.

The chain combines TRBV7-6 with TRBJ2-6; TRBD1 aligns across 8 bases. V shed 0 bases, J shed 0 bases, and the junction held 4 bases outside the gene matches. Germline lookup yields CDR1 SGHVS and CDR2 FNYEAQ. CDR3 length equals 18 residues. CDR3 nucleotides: TGTGCCAGCAGCTTAGCGCAGGGGGCTTTCTCTGGGGCCAACGTCCTGACTTTC. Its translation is CASSLAQGAFSGANVLTF.

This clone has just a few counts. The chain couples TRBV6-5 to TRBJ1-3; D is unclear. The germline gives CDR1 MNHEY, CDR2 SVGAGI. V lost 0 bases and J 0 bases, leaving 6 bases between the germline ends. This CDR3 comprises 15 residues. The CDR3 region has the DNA TGTGCCAGCAGTTACTCCCTTAGCTCTGGAAACACCATATATTTT. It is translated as CASSYSLSSGNTIYF.

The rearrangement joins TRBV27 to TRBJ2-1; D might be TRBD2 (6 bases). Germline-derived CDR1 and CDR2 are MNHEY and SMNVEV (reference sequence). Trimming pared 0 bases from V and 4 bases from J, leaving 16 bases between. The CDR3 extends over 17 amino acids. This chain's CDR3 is CASSLSSSSERYNEQFF. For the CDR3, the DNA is TGTGCCAGCAGTTTATCGAGTTCTAGCGAACGATACAATGAGCAGTTCTTC.

The chain's CDR3 is CASRQRPGQGLTGGTDTQYF. The CDR3 coding sequence is TGTGCCAGTAGGCAACGACCGGGACAGGGCCTCACGGGAGGCACAGATACGCAGTATTTT. V and J are TRBV19 and TRBJ2-3; 9 nucleotides line up with TRBD1. The CDR3 spans 20 residues. The trim removed 6 bases at V and 1 base at J, leaving 20 bases unmatched. The germline gives CDR1 LNHDA, CDR2 SQIVND (reference sequence).

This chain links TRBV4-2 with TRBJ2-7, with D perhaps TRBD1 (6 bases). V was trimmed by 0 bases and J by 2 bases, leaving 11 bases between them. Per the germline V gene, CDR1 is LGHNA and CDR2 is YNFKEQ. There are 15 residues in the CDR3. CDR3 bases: TGTGCCAGCAGCCAAGATACCCAGGGGCCCTACGAGCAGTACTTC. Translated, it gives CASSQDTQGPYEQYF.

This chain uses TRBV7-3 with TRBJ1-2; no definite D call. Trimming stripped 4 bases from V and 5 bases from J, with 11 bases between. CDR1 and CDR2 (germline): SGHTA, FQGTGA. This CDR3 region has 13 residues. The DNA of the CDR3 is TGTGCCAGCAGCTATGCATCCGGTTATGGCTACACCTTC. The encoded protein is CASSYASGYGYTF.

The CDR3 DNA reads as TGCAGCGTTGGTTCCGGGACAGGGAGTATGAACACTGAAGCTTTCTTT. Translating gives CSVGSGTGSMNTEAFF. J is TRBJ1-1 and V is TRBV29-1, with 9 bases matching TRBD1. The V segment lost 4 bases and the J segment 0 bases; nucleotides outside the gene matches: 9. The V gene's germline CDR1 is SQVTM and CDR2 ANQGSEA. The CDR3 sequence is 16 residues long. The full variable domain, in which reference TRBV29-1 and TRBJ1-1 provide the parts outside the CDR3, is SAVISQKPSRDICQRGTSLTIQCQVDSQVTMMFWYRQQPGQSLTLIATANQGSEATYESGFVIDKFPISRPNLTFSTLTVSNMSPEDSSIYLCSVGSGTGSMNTEAFFGQGTRLTVV.

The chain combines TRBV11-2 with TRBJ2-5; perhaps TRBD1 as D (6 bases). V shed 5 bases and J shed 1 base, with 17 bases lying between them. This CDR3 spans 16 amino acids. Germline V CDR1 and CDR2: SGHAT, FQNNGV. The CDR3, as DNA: TGTGCCAGCAGCCTAACCGGACAGCCGAGCCAAGAGACCCAGTACTTC. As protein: CASSLTGQPSQETQYF.

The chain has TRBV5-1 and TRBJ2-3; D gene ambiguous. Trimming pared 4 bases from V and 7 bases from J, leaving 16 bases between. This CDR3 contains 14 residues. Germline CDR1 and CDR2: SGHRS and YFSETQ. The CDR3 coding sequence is TGCGCCAGCAGCCCGGAATTCCTAGGTAATACGCAGTATTTT. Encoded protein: CASSPEFLGNTQYF.

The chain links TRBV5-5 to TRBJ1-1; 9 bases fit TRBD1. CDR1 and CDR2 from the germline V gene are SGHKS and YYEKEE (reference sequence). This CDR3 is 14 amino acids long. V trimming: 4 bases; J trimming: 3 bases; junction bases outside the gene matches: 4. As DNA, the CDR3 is TGTGCCAGCAGCACACGGACAGGGGACACTGAAGCTTTCTTT. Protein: CASSTRTGDTEAFF.

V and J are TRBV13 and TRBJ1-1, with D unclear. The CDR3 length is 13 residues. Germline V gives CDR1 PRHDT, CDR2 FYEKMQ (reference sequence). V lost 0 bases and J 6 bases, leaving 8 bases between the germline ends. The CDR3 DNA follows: TGTGCCAGCAGCTTAGGCGATCGGGCTGAAGCTTTCTTT. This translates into CASSLGDRAEAFF.